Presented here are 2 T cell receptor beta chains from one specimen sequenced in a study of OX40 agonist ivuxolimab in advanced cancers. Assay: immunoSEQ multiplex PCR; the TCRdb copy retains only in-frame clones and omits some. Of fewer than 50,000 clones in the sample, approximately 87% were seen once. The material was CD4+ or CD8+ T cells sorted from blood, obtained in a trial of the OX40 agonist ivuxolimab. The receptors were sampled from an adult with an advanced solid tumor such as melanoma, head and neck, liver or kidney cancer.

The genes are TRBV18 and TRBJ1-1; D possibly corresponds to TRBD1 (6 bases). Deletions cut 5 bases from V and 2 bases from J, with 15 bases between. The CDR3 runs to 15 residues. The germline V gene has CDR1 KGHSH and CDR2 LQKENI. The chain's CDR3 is CASSFLQGDNTEAFF. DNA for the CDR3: TGTGCCAGCTCATTTCTACAGGGAGATAACACTGAAGCTTTCTTT.

Written as DNA, the CDR3 is TGCAGCGTTCAGGTCGGAGGCCAACAGCCCCAGCATTTT. Its protein is CSVQVGGQQPQHF. The gene calls are TRBV29-1 and TRBJ1-5; D gene uncertain. This CDR3 has 13 amino acids. V was trimmed by 5 bases and J by 7 bases, leaving 15 bases between them. Germline loops: CDR1 SQVTM, CDR2 ANQGSEA.